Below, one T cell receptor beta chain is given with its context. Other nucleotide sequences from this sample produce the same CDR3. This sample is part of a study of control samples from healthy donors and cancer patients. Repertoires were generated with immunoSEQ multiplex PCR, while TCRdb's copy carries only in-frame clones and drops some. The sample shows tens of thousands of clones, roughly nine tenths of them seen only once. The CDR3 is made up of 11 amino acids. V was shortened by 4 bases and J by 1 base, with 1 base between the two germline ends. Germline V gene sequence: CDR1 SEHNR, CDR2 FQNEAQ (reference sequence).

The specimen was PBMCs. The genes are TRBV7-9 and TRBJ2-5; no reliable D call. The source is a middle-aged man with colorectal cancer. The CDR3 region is CASSSQETQYF. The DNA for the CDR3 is TGTGCCAGCAGCTCCCAAGAGACCCAGTACTTC.